These T cell receptor beta chains were read from a single sample in a study of blood T cell repertoires in COVID-19. The protocol was immunoSEQ multiplex PCR, while the TCRdb copy is restricted to in-frame clones and leaves out a portion. The sample shows 25,000 to 30,000 clones, 85% to 90% of them seen only once. The sequenced sample was peripheral blood. The receptors shown here come from a human donor with acute or convalescent COVID-19. The donor label of this sample is uncertain. Each CDR3 is given with its conserved first and last residue. D genes are given only for firm matches. Clone size is stated in some rows and not others, as once, few, many or a class when expanded.

J,V,D,size,CDR3,DNA
TRBJ2-2,TRBV7-2,-,-,CASSSRVDLGELFF,TGTGCCAGCAGCTCCCGGGTCGACTTAGGGGAGCTGTTTTTT
TRBJ2-2,TRBV11-3,-,-,CASSPGAGMAQDTGELFF,TGTGCCAGCAGCCCTGGCGCAGGGATGGCCCAAGACACCGGGGAGCTGTTTTTT
TRBJ2-5,TRBV5-1,TRBD1,-,CASSGGTGVYETQYF,TGCGCCAGCAGCGGGGGGACAGGGGTTTACGAGACCCAGTACTTC
TRBJ2-1,TRBV6-5,-,-,CASNPRQYNEQFF,TGTGCCAGCAATCCAAGACAGTACAATGAGCAGTTCTTC
TRBJ2-1,TRBV7-9,TRBD1,-,CASSLPWTGGAYNEQFF,TGTGCCAGCAGCTTACCCTGGACAGGGGGCGCCTACAATGAGCAGTTCTTC
TRBJ2-3,TRBV7-9,-,-,CASRRRAQPTDTQYF,TGTGCCAGCAGGCGGCGGGCACAACCCACAGATACGCAGTATTTT
TRBJ1-2,TRBV15,-,-,CATSRDAVPGGYTF,TGTGCCACCAGCAGAGATGCAGTACCGGGAGGCTACACCTTC
TRBJ2-1,TRBV19,TRBD1,-,CASSTWTGGSYNEQFF,TGTGCCAGTAGTACCTGGACAGGGGGCTCCTACAATGAGCAGTTCTTC
TRBJ1-2,TRBV19,-,-,CASTSTDPAYTF,TGTGCCAGTACTTCGACAGACCCGGCCTACACCTTC
TRBJ1-2,TRBV2,TRBD1,-,CASSAGTGANYGYTF,TGTGCCAGCAGTGCAGGGACAGGGGCAAACTATGGCTACACCTTC
TRBJ2-7,TRBV6-5,-,-,CASAYREAYEQYF,TGTGCCAGCGCTTACAGGGAAGCCTACGAGCAGTACTTC
TRBJ2-2,TRBV11-2,-,-,CASSLAHGYTGELFF,TGTGCCAGCAGCTTGGCCCACGGGTACACCGGGGAGCTGTTTTTT
TRBJ2-7,TRBV7-2,-,-,CASSLVWGDEQYF,TGTGCCAGCAGCTTAGTCTGGGGAGACGAGCAGTACTTC
TRBJ2-3,TRBV2,-,-,CASDRTSTDTQYF,TGTGCCAGTGACAGAACTAGCACAGATACGCAGTATTTT
TRBJ2-7,TRBV19,TRBD1,once,CASTPRDRGSGEQYF,TGTGCCAGTACTCCCCGGGACAGGGGGTCGGGAGAGCAGTACTTC
TRBJ1-4,TRBV6-6,TRBD1,once,CASSKTRTGHSEKLFF,TGTGCCAGCAGTAAAACGAGGACAGGCCACTCCGAAAAACTGTTTTTT
TRBJ1-1,TRBV30,-,-,CAWSKDRDTEAFF,TGTGCCTGGAGTAAAGACCGGGATACTGAAGCTTTCTTT
TRBJ1-6,TRBV25-1,-,-,CASSRPGGNSPLHF,TGTGCCAGCAGCCGCCCGGGGGGCAATTCACCCCTCCACTTT
TRBJ2-1,TRBV7-3,TRBD2,-,CASSPTSGANNEQFF,TGTGCCAGCAGCCCGACTAGCGGGGCTAACAATGAGCAGTTCTTC
TRBJ1-1,TRBV29-1,-,-,CSSNGGLDTEAFF,TGCAGCTCTAATGGAGGGTTGGACACTGAAGCTTTCTTT
TRBJ2-5,TRBV29-1,-,-,CSVSPPQGQLETQYF,TGCAGCGTTTCCCCCCCACAGGGCCAGCTGGAGACCCAGTACTTC
TRBJ1-4,TRBV27,TRBD1,-,CASRLGTGGLEKLFF,TGTGCCAGCAGATTAGGGACAGGGGGCCTTGAAAAACTGTTTTTT
TRBJ2-5,TRBV5-1,TRBD2,-,CASSRNSGSGETQYF,TGCGCCAGCAGCCGAAATAGCGGGAGTGGAGAGACCCAGTACTTC
TRBJ1-2,TRBV11-2,-,-,CASSRRQAHSGVYGYTF,TGTGCCAGCAGCCGTAGACAGGCCCACTCGGGTGTCTATGGCTACACCTTC
TRBJ2-2,TRBV10-3,-,-,CAIKGEADTGELFF,TGTGCCATCAAAGGGGAGGCAGACACCGGGGAGCTGTTTTTT
TRBJ1-2,TRBV6-5,TRBD1,-,CASSNGQGVRYGYTF,TGTGCCAGCAGTAACGGACAGGGGGTTCGCTATGGCTACACCTTC
TRBJ1-1,TRBV7-9,TRBD1,-,CASSLTGGSGAFF,TGTGCCAGCAGCTTAACAGGGGGTTCTGGAGCTTTCTTT
TRBJ2-3,TRBV27,TRBD2,once,CASSILVAGDTDTQYF,TGTGCCAGCAGTATCTTAGTAGCGGGAGACACAGATACGCAGTATTTT